The 27 T cell receptor beta chains listed next were all sequenced from one sample in a study of identical twins. From the 5' RACE reads, TCRdb called clonotypes with MiXCR, one entry per CDR3 protein. The data show hundreds of thousands of distinct CDR3 sequences, under 9.5% seen once. This sample was also put to use in a study of yellow fever vaccine responses in identical twins.

The sequenced material came from memory (CD45RO+) T cells sorted from blood. The receptors originated from a woman between 18 and 30 years old in good health.

The J gene is TRBJ2-1, the V gene TRBV7-7; 9 nucleotides agree with TRBD2. CDR1 and CDR2 (germline): SSHAT, FNYEAQ (reference sequence). The CDR3 consists of 17 residues. J lost 1 base, V lost 1 base, and 5 bases had no gene match. The DNA of the CDR3 is TGTGCCAGCAGCTTAGGCTCTAGCGGGAATTCCTACAATGAGCAGTTCTTC. Translating it yields CASSLGSSGNSYNEQFF.

The J gene is TRBJ2-7, the V gene TRBV11-2; TRBD2 matches at 11 bases. The CDR3 sequence is 15 residues long. The junction had 9 bases not matched to a gene; V was cut back by 5 bases and J by 6 bases. The germline V gene encodes CDR1 SGHAT and CDR2 FQNNGV. The CDR3 loop is CASSQFSGGASEQYV. DNA for the CDR3: TGTGCCAGCAGCCAGTTTAGCGGGGGGGCCTCCGAGCAGTACGTC.

This chain joins TRBV12-3 or TRBV12-4 and TRBJ1-1; 7 bases line up with TRBD1. The CDR3 runs to 14 residues. Trimming took 6 bases from V and 1 from J; bases not matched to a gene: 5. The CDR3: CASRIGGTNTEAFF. CDR3 coding DNA: TGTGCCAGCAGGATAGGGGGCACGAACACTGAAGCTTTCTTT.

J is TRBJ2-3 and V is TRBV7-9; D tentatively fits TRBD1 or TRBD2 (5 bases each). From germline, CDR1 is SEHNR and CDR2 FQNEAQ (reference sequence). The CDR3 length is 16 residues. V lost 4 bases and J lost 2, with 16 bases in between. The CDR3 spells CASSYEGTVTTDTQYF. The CDR3 bases are TGTGCCAGCAGCTACGAGGGGACCGTGACCACAGATACGCAGTATTTT.

This clonotype was counted many times. The V and J genes are TRBV25-1 and TRBJ1-5; D perhaps matches TRBD1 (6 bases). The CDR3 length is 14 residues. V lost 2 bases to trimming and J lost 5 bases, with 10 bases between them. Per the germline V gene, CDR1 is MGHDK and CDR2 is SYGVNS. The CDR3 region has the DNA TGTGCCAGCAGTGAAGGGGGCTGGGATCAGCCCCAGCATTTT. This translates into CASSEGGWDQPQHF.

The rearrangement links TRBV6-5 to TRBJ1-1; D call uncertain. Germline CDR1 is MNHEY and CDR2 is SVGAGI. The CDR3 contains 13 residues. Trimming took 0 bases from V and 0 from J, leaving 2 bases between them. The CDR3 reads CASSYSMNTEAFF. Here the CDR3 DNA reads TGTGCCAGCAGTTACTCTATGAACACTGAAGCTTTCTTT.

This clonotype turned up a few times. The chain links TRBV12-3 or TRBV12-4 to TRBJ2-7, with 8 bases that match TRBD2. V trimming: 5 bases; J trimming: 3 bases; junction bases outside the gene matches: 9. The CDR3 has 15 amino acids. This CDR3 is CASSPVGAGVYEQYF. CDR3 sequence (DNA): TGTGCCAGCAGTCCAGTGGGAGCGGGAGTCTACGAGCAGTACTTC.

This clonotype has a handful of counts. The CDR3 region is CASSLDTSGYTGELFF. CDR3 in DNA: TGTGCCAGCAGCTTGGATACTAGCGGTTATACCGGGGAGCTGTTTTTT. This sequence joins TRBV5-4 and TRBJ2-2; 8 nucleotides align to TRBD2. V lost 0 bases and J lost 5; bases outside the gene matches: 6. Germline CDR1 and CDR2: SGHNT and YYREEE (reference sequence). The CDR3 covers 16 residues.

The rearrangement uses TRBV18 and TRBJ1-4; tentatively, D is TRBD1 (6 bases). The germline V gene has CDR1 KGHSH and CDR2 LQKENI. Between the trimmed V and J ends, which lost 0 bases and 7 bases, there was a span of 12 bases. The CDR3 runs to 15 residues. The chain's CDR3 is CASSPPTGFSEKLFF. The CDR3 bases are TGTGCCAGCTCACCACCGACAGGTTTTTCTGAAAAACTGTTTTTT.

V usage is TRBV6-5 and J usage is TRBJ2-3, with 11 bases identical to TRBD2. This CDR3 has 17 amino acids. The V and J ends lost 4 bases and 3 bases, in that order; junction bases with no gene match: 9. The germline V gene encodes CDR1 MNHEY and CDR2 SVGAGI. The CDR3 bases are TGTGCCAGCAGTTGGGACGTAGCGGGGGGGCTAACAGATACGCAGTATTTT. Amino acids: CASSWDVAGGLTDTQYF.

The chain joins TRBV11-3 to TRBJ2-5, with D possibly TRBD1 on 7 matching bases. Germline V gives CDR1 SGHNT, CDR2 YENEEA. V shed 2 bases and J shed 5 bases, with 18 bases lying between them. The CDR3 has 16 residues. The chain's CDR3 is CASSLKRQGGWETQYF. For the CDR3, the DNA is TGTGCCAGCAGCTTAAAAAGGCAGGGGGGTTGGGAGACCCAGTACTTC.

This clonotype has a handful of counts. The chain is built from TRBV20-1 and TRBJ1-4; D not resolved. The CDR3 totals 15 residues. V was clipped by 1 base and J by 0 bases, with 9 bases between them. Germline V lookup: CDR1 DFQATT, CDR2 SNEGSKA (reference sequence). The CDR3 loop is CSARVPVATNEKLFF. For the CDR3, the DNA is TGCAGTGCTAGAGTACCCGTCGCAACTAATGAAAAACTGTTTTTT.

The V gene is TRBV6-2 or TRBV6-3, the J gene TRBJ2-1; TRBD2 agrees at 8 bases. Trimming took 4 bases from V and 2 from J; bases not matched to a gene: 7. CDR1 and CDR2 from the germline V gene are MNHEY and SVGEGT. The CDR3 is 16 amino acids. CDR3 in DNA: TGTGCCAGCAGTTTAGTGCTAGCGGGCCCCTACAATGAGCAGTTCTTC. This encodes CASSLVLAGPYNEQFF.

This clonotype showed up many times. This chain connects TRBV19 to TRBJ2-3, with 10 bases aligning to TRBD1. The CDR3 sequence is 14 residues long. CDR1 and CDR2 (germline): LNHDA, SQIVND (reference sequence). Trimming took 5 bases from V and 5 from J; bases not matched to a gene: 4. Written as DNA, the CDR3 is TGTGCCAGTAGTCCGACAGGGGGCAGAGATACGCAGTATTTT. Translated: CASSPTGGRDTQYF.

This chain joins TRBV19 and TRBJ2-1; D remains ambiguous. V dropped 3 bases and J dropped 2 bases, with 23 bases sitting between them. This CDR3 is 19 amino acids long. The germline CDR1 and CDR2 sequences are LNHDA and SQIVND (reference sequence). The CDR3 loop is CASSITRHYTSLAYNEQFF. CDR3 nucleotides: TGTGCCAGTAGTATTACTCGGCATTACACTTCTCTTGCCTACAATGAGCAGTTCTTC.

The table lists this clonotype with a few counts. V and J are TRBV19 and TRBJ1-4, with 8 bases aligning to TRBD1. This CDR3 region has 16 residues. Germline V gene data show CDR1 as LNHDA and CDR2 as SQIVND (reference sequence). The junction had 18 bases not matched to a gene; V was cut back by 7 bases and J by 11 bases. The CDR3 bases are TGTGCCAGTAAGGAGTTAGTACCAGGGGGCGGAAGCAAACTGTTTTTT. It specifies CASKELVPGGGSKLFF. Full variable domain (remainder filled in from reference TRBV19 and TRBJ1-4): DGGITQSPKYLFRKEGQNVTLSCEQNLNHDAMYWYRQDPGQGLRLIYYSQIVNDFQKGDIAEGYSVSREKKESFPLTVTSAQKNPTAFYLCASKELVPGGGSKLFFGSGTQLSVL.

This clonotype appeared a few times. This chain links TRBV5-1 with TRBJ2-6; the D call may be TRBD1 or TRBD2 (5 bases each). The CDR3 is 15 residues long. Trimming stripped 5 bases from V and 0 bases from J, with 9 bases between. The germline gives CDR1 SGHRS, CDR2 YFSETQ. CDR3 protein: CASRVGDSGANVLTF. CDR3 in DNA: TGCGCCAGCAGGGTGGGGGACTCTGGGGCCAACGTCCTGACTTTC.

The chain has TRBV3-1 and TRBJ1-2, with D maybe TRBD1 (6 bases). Germline values: CDR1 LGHDT, CDR2 YNNKEL (reference sequence). The CDR3 is 15 residues long. V shed 4 bases and J shed 4 bases, with 16 bases lying between them. The CDR3 nucleotides read TGTGCCAGCAGCCTTAAGGGGGGCAGACTCTATGGCTACACCTTC. This codes for CASSLKGGRLYGYTF.

The sample holds many counts of this clonotype. The chain is built from TRBV11-2 and TRBJ2-7, with 11 bases that match TRBD2. The J segment lost 0 bases and the V segment lost 6 bases, leaving 4 bases of the junction unmatched. The V gene's germline CDR1 is SGHAT and CDR2 FQNNGV. The CDR3 extends over 15 amino acids. In nucleotides, the CDR3 is TGTGCCAGCAGTCAGACTAGCGGGGACTCCTACGAGCAGTACGTC. Residues: CASSQTSGDSYEQYV.

The CDR3 coding sequence is TGCGCCAGCAGCGCCGACAGGGTATCCTCTGGAAACACCATATATTTT. Its translation is CASSADRVSSGNTIYF. J is TRBJ1-3 and V is TRBV5-1, with 7 bases identical to TRBD1. J lost 0 bases, V lost 4 bases, and 7 bases had no gene match. The germline V gene has CDR1 SGHRS and CDR2 YFSETQ. There are 16 residues in the CDR3. Full variable domain (outside the CDR3, taken from reference TRBV5-1 and TRBJ1-3): KAGVTQTPRYLIKTRGQQVTLSCSPISGHRSVSWYQQTPGQGLQFLFEYFSETQRNKGNFPGRFSGRQFSNSRSEMNVSTLELGDSALYLCASSADRVSSGNTIYFGEGSWLTVV.

This clonotype was recorded a few times. V is TRBV6-1 and J is TRBJ2-5; 12 bases line up with TRBD2. Germline V gene data show CDR1 as MNHNS and CDR2 as SASEGT. V shed 2 bases, J shed 1 base, and the junction held 8 bases outside the gene matches. The CDR3 consists of 18 residues. The DNA of the CDR3 is TGTGCCAGCAGTGAAAAACTAGCGGGGGGACTTCGCCAAGAGACCCAGTACTTC. Its translation is CASSEKLAGGLRQETQYF.

This clonotype was counted ten times or more. The genes are TRBV14 and TRBJ1-6; TRBD1 is a possible D gene (5 bases). V was clipped by 1 base and J by 13 bases, with 5 bases between them. The CDR3 sequence is 11 residues long. Germline loops: CDR1 SGHDN, CDR2 FVKESK. CDR3 region: CASSQGGPLHF. CDR3 in DNA: TGTGCCAGCAGCCAAGGGGGGCCCCTCCACTTT.

This clonotype was observed at least ten times. CDR3 protein: CASLGTYGSGANVLTF. CDR3 nucleotides: TGTGCCAGTTTAGGGACATATGGCTCTGGGGCCAACGTCCTGACTTTC. V gene TRBV28 combines with J gene TRBJ2-6, with a weak D call TRBD1 (6 bases). The CDR3 is 16 residues long. Looked up from germline, CDR1 is MDHEN and CDR2 is SYDVKM. V lost 9 bases, J lost 0 bases, and 15 bases lay in between.

This clonotype was found a few times. V gene TRBV7-9 combines with J gene TRBJ2-7; D remains ambiguous. The CDR3 is 15 amino acids. Trimming shortened V by 3 bases and J by 3 bases, and 15 bases separated the two germline ends. Germline CDR1 SEHNR, CDR2 FQNEAQ (reference sequence). The CDR3 DNA follows: TGTGCCAGCAGCTTTGGCCCCCTTCCCCTCTACGAGCAGTACGTC. Translating gives CASSFGPLPLYEQYV.

The chain employs TRBV20-1 and TRBJ2-2; 12 positions agree with TRBD2. With 6 bases clipped from V and 5 bases from J, the junction kept 7 bases outside the gene matches. The CDR3 runs 15 residues. Germline V gene lookup returns CDR1 DFQATT and CDR2 SNEGSKA (reference sequence). CDR3 sequence (DNA): TGCAGTGCGACAGGGACTAGCGGGCCGACCGGGGAGCTGTTTTTT. Translating gives CSATGTSGPTGELFF.

There are many counts of this clonotype. The genes are TRBV7-9 and TRBJ2-7; no firm D call. This CDR3 spans 13 amino acids. Looked up from germline, CDR1 is SEHNR and CDR2 is FQNEAQ (reference sequence). The ends were cut back, 0 bases at V and 5 bases at J, with 8 bases in the middle. CDR3 region: CASSLAMTHEQYF. The CDR3 bases are TGTGCCAGCAGCTTAGCTATGACCCACGAGCAGTACTTC.

The sample holds many counts of this clonotype. The chain carries TRBV9 and TRBJ2-5; 9 bases map to TRBD2. V was clipped by 2 bases and J by 5 bases; unmatched bases: 4. The CDR3 has 14 amino acids. Germline CDR1 is SGDLS and CDR2 is YYNGEE. Here the CDR3 reads CASSVGLAIETQYF. CDR3 bases: TGTGCCAGCAGCGTTGGACTAGCGATTGAGACCCAGTACTTC. The entire variable domain, with the rest obtained from reference TRBV9 and TRBJ2-5, is as follows: DSGVTQTPKHLITATGQRVTLRCSPRSGDLSVYWYQQSLDQGLQFLIQYYNGEERAKGNILERFSAQQFPDLHSELNLSSLELGDSALYFCASSVGLAIETQYFGPGTRLLVL.